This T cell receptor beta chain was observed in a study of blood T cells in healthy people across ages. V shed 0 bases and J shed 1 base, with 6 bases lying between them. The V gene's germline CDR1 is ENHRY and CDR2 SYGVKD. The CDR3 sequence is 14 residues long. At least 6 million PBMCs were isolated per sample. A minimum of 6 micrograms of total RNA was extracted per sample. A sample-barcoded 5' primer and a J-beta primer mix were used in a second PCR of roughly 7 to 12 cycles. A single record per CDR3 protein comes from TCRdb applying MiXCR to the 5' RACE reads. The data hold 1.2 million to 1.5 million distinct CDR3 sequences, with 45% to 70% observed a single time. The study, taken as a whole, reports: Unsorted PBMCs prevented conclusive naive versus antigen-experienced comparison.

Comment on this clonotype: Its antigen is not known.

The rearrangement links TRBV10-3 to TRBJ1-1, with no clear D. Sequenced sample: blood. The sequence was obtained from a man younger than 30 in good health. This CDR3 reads CAISESWGNTEAFF. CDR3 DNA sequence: TGTGCCATCAGTGAGTCGTGGGGGAACACTGAAGCTTTCTTT.